This T cell receptor beta chain comes out of a study of blood T cell repertoires in COVID-19. Study overall: Whether acute or convalescent, the COVID-19 samples came from the United States, Italy and Spain. T cells, B-cell-depleted T cells, or PBMCs supplied cDNA or gDNA.

Authors' analysis steps: Reference gene primer amplification gave estimated nucleated cell counts. TCRdb's copy holds only in-frame clones and misses some; the assay was immunoSEQ multiplex PCR. V and J calls and clone size are copied from that table; D and trimming were computed from the DNA. The sample contains approximately 200,000 clones, about 85% of which appear only once. The V segment lost 0 bases and the J segment 2 bases; nucleotides outside the gene matches: 11. Looked up from germline, CDR1 is MRHNA and CDR2 is SNTAGT. CDR3 length equals 20 residues. Those enrolled in Seattle joined during active infection and were followed longitudinally afterward.

The material sequenced was peripheral blood. This clonotype was sampled from a person aged 65 to 85 with COVID-19, enrolled during active disease. The J gene is TRBJ1-6, the V gene TRBV6-4; TRBD1 matches at 9 bases. Here the CDR3 reads CASSDSGTGSSYAYNSPLHF. In nucleotides, the CDR3 is TGTGCCAGCAGTGACTCAGGGACAGGGTCCTCATACGCCTATAATTCACCCCTCCACTTT.